This T cell receptor beta chain was observed in a study of T cell clones after liver transplantation. Study at large: A pre-transplant mixed lymphocyte reaction with TCRbeta sequencing defined graft-donor-reactive clones followed in post-transplant blood. Tolerance: complete withdrawal held at least one year, liver enzymes staying within twice normal.

Generated by immunoSEQ multiplex PCR, the TCRdb table keeps only in-frame clones and is missing some. The profile shows 65,000 to 70,000 clones, nearly 95% of them singletons. Study conclusions and caveats: Migration into the graft, not deletion, may explain lost graft donor-reactive T cells.

Germline CDR1 LNHDA, CDR2 SQIVND (reference sequence). This CDR3 is built from 15 residues. With V trimmed by 5 bases and J by 2 bases, 8 bases remained unmatched. Remarks on this clone: Its antigen is unknown.

This receptor was identified in a human patient who received a liver transplant. The graft donor may have contributed some T cells. Here the sequenced sample was CD4+ T cells from blood, taken approximately 25 months after liver transplant. The V and J genes are TRBV19 and TRBJ2-7, with 8 bases aligning to TRBD1. CDR3 in DNA: TGTGCCAGTAGTTTAAGACAGGGGATACCCTACGAGCAGTACTTC. Residues: CASSLRQGIPYEQYF. The full variable domain, rest sourced from reference TRBV19 and TRBJ2-7, is DGGITQSPKYLFRKEGQNVTLSCEQNLNHDAMYWYRQDPGQGLRLIYYSQIVNDFQKGDIAEGYSVSREKKESFPLTVTSAQKNPTAFYLCASSLRQGIPYEQYFGPGTRLTVT.